This T cell receptor beta chain was identified during a study of technical replicates of blood from several donors. This table comes from immunoSEQ multiplex PCR, and its TCRdb copy is limited to in-frame clones, with some not included. The repertoire consists of under 90,000 clones, with around 94% occurring once and the leading ten covering approximately 0.25%. The TCR sequence derives from a human donor in good health. Source material: T cells isolated from PBMCs.

CDR3 region: CSVELSPGQGIGDEQYF. CDR3 coding DNA: TGCAGCGTTGAATTGAGCCCGGGACAGGGTATAGGGGACGAGCAGTACTTC. J is TRBJ2-7 and V is TRBV29-1, with 9 bases that match TRBD1. Unmatched junction bases numbered 16, after V lost 2 bases and J lost 5 bases. Germline assignment: CDR1 SQVTM and CDR2 ANQGSEA. This CDR3 spans 17 amino acids.